The clone carrying this T cell receptor beta chain appeared a few times. The ends were cut back, 3 bases at V and 1 base at J, with 9 bases in the middle. From germline, CDR1 is SGHAT and CDR2 FQDESV (reference sequence). The CDR3 totals 14 residues. The data are from a study of human T cells and chemical hapten exposure. Time point defined: patch test 2, 6 weeks after DPC sensitization. Treatment in this sample: therapeutic diphenylcyclopropenone sensitization with weekly scalp DPC. TCRdb ran MiXCR on the RACE reads and lists one entry per CDR3 protein. The sample carries 110,000 to 150,000 distinct CDR3 sequences, approximately 10% recorded once.

The TCR originated in a woman between 50 and 59 years old with alopecia areata. Some clones in this sample may be carry-over from other donors' samples. The sequencing here drew on whole blood, taken in connection with sensitization to the hapten diphenylcyclopropenone (DPC). The gene calls are TRBV11-1 and TRBJ1-1, with D uncertain. The CDR3 nucleotides read TGTGCCAGCAGCTTTAAGCTTGGGAACACTGAAGCTTTCTTT. Translating it yields CASSFKLGNTEAFF.